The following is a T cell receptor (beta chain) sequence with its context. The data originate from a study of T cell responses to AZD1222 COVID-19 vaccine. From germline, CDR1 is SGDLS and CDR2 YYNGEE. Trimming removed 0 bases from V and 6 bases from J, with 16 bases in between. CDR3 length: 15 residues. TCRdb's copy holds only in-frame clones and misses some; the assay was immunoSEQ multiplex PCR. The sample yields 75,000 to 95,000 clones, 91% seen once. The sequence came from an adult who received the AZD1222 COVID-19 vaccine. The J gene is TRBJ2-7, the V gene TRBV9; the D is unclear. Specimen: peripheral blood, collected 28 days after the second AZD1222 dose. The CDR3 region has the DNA TGTGCCAGCAGCGTAGAATCAAGCTTGAATAGCGAGCAGTACTTC. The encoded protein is CASSVESSLNSEQYF.